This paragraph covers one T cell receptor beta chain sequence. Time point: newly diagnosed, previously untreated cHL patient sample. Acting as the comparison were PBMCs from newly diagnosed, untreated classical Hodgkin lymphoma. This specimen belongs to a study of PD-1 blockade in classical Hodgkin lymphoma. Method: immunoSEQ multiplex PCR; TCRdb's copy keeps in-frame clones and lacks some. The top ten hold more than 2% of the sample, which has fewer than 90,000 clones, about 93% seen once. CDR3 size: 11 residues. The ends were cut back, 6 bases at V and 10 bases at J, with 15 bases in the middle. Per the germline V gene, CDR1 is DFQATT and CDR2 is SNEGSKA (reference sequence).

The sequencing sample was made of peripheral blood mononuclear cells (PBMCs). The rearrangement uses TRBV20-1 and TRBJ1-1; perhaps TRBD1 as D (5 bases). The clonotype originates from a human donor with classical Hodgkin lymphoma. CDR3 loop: CSARDSRGAFF. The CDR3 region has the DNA TGCAGTGCCCGAGACAGTCGGGGAGCTTTCTTT.